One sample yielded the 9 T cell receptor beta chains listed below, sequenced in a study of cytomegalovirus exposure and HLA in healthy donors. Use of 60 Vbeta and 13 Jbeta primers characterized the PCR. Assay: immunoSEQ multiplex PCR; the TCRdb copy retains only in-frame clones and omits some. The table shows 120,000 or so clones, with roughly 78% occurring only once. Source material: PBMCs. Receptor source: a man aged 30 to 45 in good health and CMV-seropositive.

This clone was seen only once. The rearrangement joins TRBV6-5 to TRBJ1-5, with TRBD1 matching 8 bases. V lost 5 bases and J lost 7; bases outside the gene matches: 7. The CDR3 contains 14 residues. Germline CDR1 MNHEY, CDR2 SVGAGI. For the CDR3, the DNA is TGTGCCAGCAGTGAAGGGCAGGGGGCCCAGCCCCAGCATTTT. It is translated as CASSEGQGAQPQHF.

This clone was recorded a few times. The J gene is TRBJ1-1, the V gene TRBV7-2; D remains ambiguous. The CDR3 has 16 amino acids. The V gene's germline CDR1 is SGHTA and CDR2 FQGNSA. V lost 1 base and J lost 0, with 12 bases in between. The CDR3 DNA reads TGTGCCAGCAGCTTAGGGGCAGTTTACATGAACACTGAAGCTTTCTTT. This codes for CASSLGAVYMNTEAFF.

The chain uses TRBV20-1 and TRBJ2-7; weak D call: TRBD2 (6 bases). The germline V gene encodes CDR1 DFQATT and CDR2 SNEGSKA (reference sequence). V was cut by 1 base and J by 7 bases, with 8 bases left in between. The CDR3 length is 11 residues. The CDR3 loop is CSARAGLEQYF. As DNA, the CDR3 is TGCAGTGCTAGAGCGGGACTGGAGCAGTACTTC.

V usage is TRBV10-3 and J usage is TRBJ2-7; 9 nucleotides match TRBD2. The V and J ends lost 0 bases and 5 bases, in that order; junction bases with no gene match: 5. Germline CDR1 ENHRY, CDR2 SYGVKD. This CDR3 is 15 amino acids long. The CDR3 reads CAISESPSGIHEQYF. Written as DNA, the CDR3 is TGTGCCATCAGTGAGTCCCCTAGCGGGATCCACGAGCAGTACTTC.

The CDR3 bases are TGTGCCAGCAGCTTAGCGGGAGAAGATACGCAGTATTTT. Translation: CASSLAGEDTQYF. The chain uses TRBV11-2 and TRBJ2-3, with D perhaps TRBD2 (6 bases). The V gene's germline CDR1 is SGHAT and CDR2 FQNNGV. Trimming removed 1 base at V and 5 bases at J, with 7 bases between. The CDR3 is made up of 13 amino acids.

CDR3 region: CASSPQGVTDEQYF. In DNA, the CDR3 is TGTGCCAGCTCACCACAGGGAGTCACGGACGAGCAGTACTTC. The chain joins TRBV18 to TRBJ2-7, with a possible D match to TRBD2 (5 bases). Trimming took off 1 base at V and 5 bases at J, with 12 bases between the two ends. CDR1 and CDR2 (germline): KGHSH, LQKENI. The CDR3 contains 14 residues.

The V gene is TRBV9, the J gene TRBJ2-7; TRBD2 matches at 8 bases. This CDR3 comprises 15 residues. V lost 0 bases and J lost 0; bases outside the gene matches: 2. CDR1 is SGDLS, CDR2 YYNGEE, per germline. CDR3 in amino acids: CASSVGTSGSYEQYF. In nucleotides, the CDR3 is TGTGCCAGCAGCGTAGGTACTAGCGGCTCCTACGAGCAGTACTTC.

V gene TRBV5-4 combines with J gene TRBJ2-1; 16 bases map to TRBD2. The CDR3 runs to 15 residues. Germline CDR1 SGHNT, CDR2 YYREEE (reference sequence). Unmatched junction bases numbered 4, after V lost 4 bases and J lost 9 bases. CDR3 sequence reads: CASSQGLAGGVEQFF. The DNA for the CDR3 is TGTGCCAGCAGCCAGGGACTAGCGGGAGGGGTTGAGCAGTTCTTC.

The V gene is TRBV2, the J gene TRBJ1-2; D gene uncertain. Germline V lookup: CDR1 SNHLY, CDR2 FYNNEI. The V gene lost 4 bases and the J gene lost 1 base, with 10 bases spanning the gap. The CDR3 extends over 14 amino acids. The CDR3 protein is CASSVADGNYGYTF. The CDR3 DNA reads TGTGCCAGCAGTGTCGCAGATGGTAACTATGGCTACACCTTC.